A selection of T cell receptor beta chains follows, all from one sample in a study of graft-versus-host responses after intestinal transplantation. No antigen has been assigned to these receptors. Clones were sequenced by immunoSEQ multiplex PCR, and TCRdb holds only the in-frame ones, with some missing. Of some 76,000 clones listed, more than 75% are singletons. Here the sequenced sample was unstimulated CD8+ T cells sorted from spleen or lymph node cells, taken before transplant. The receptors here all came from a human donor who was the organ donor for an intestinal transplant. Both conserved end residues are part of each CDR3. The order of the fields is D gene, V gene, clone size, J gene, CDR3 protein, CDR3 DNA. The D gene is left open where the match is weak. Some rows mark clone size as missing; the rest say once, few, many or name a class of expanded clone.

NA	TRBV20-1	NA	TRBJ2-1	CSTPVANEQFF	TGCAGTACCCCCGTAGCCAATGAGCAGTTCTTC
TRBD1	TRBV28	NA	TRBJ1-2	CASSPVGQGKPILYGYTF	TGTGCCAGCAGTCCGGTCGGACAGGGAAAGCCTATCCTCTATGGCTACACCTTC
TRBD1	TRBV27	NA	TRBJ1-2	CASRTGGAGYTF	TGTGCCAGCAGGACAGGGGGCGCGGGCTACACCTTC
NA	TRBV7-8	NA	TRBJ2-7	CASSPLLVRASYEQYF	TGTGCCAGCAGCCCGCTTCTGGTCCGAGCCTCCTACGAGCAGTACTTC
TRBD1	TRBV13	NA	TRBJ2-1	CASSLVVGTVTYNEQFF	TGTGCCAGCAGCTTAGTGGTTGGGACAGTGACCTACAATGAGCAGTTCTTC
NA	TRBV25-1	NA	TRBJ1-1	CASLPLGAKNTEAFF	TGTGCCAGCCTCCCCCTGGGGGCCAAGAACACTGAAGCTTTCTTT
TRBD1	TRBV6-1	NA	TRBJ2-7	CASSEVLGQGGSYEQYF	TGTGCCAGCAGTGAAGTGCTGGGACAGGGGGGGTCCTACGAGCAGTACTTC
NA	TRBV6-4	NA	TRBJ1-1	CASSRRPGEQTEAFF	TGTGCCAGCAGCCGACGCCCAGGGGAGCAGACTGAAGCTTTCTTT
NA	TRBV30	NA	TRBJ2-7	CAWSVGQWDYEQYF	TGTGCCTGGAGTGTAGGCCAGTGGGACTACGAGCAGTACTTC
TRBD1	TRBV6-5	NA	TRBJ2-7	CASSYRETGTFAEQYF	TGTGCCAGCAGTTACCGAGAGACAGGGACATTTGCCGAGCAGTACTTC
NA	TRBV19	NA	TRBJ1-1	CASSVPGGNSEAFF	TGTGCCAGTAGTGTTCCGGGAGGGAATTCTGAAGCTTTCTTT
NA	TRBV4-1	once	TRBJ1-3	CASSQGGSSSAGNTIYF	TGCGCCAGCAGCCAAGGGGGGTCGAGTTCGGCTGGAAACACCATATATTTT
NA	TRBV6-1	NA	TRBJ1-2	CASTEEGDNGYTF	TGTGCCAGCACCGAGGAAGGCGATAATGGCTACACCTTC
NA	TRBV7-8	large	TRBJ1-2	CASSDRPSNYGYTF	TGTGCCAGCAGCGACCGACCGAGTAACTATGGCTACACCTTC
TRBD2	TRBV4-1	NA	TRBJ2-1	CASSQEFGSSGGAEEDEQFF	TGCGCCAGCAGCCAAGAATTCGGCTCTAGCGGGGGGGCCGAGGAAGATGAGCAGTTCTTC
TRBD1	TRBV19	NA	TRBJ1-2	CASRVALGGLGYTF	TGTGCCAGTAGGGTTGCCTTAGGGGGCTTAGGCTACACCTTC
TRBD1	TRBV5-1	NA	TRBJ1-1	CASSLVGQGFVEAFF	TGCGCCAGCAGCTTGGTGGGACAGGGATTCGTTGAAGCTTTCTTT
TRBD1	TRBV18	NA	TRBJ2-7	CASSPGQGTYEQYF	TGTGCCAGCTCACCGGGACAGGGGACCTACGAGCAGTACTTC
TRBD2	TRBV2	NA	TRBJ2-1	CASAFRSGGRPMTNEQFF	TGTGCCAGCGCGTTTAGGAGCGGGGGGCGTCCAATGACGAATGAGCAGTTCTTC
TRBD1	TRBV29-1	NA	TRBJ2-2	CSAGTGDTGELFF	TGCAGCGCCGGGACAGGGGACACCGGGGAGCTGTTTTTT
NA	TRBV18	NA	TRBJ2-7	CASSPGSEQYF	TGTGCCAGCTCACCAGGGAGCGAGCAGTACTTC
NA	TRBV5-1	NA	TRBJ1-5	CASSLTPVENNQPQHF	TGCGCCAGCAGCTTGACCCCGGTTGAAAACAATCAGCCCCAGCATTTT
TRBD2	TRBV29-1	NA	TRBJ2-2	CSVDGGGTGELFF	TGCAGCGTTGATGGGGGGGGCACCGGGGAGCTGTTTTTT
TRBD2	TRBV5-6	NA	TRBJ2-1	CASSQGTSGYVDNEQFF	TGTGCCAGCAGCCAAGGGACTAGCGGCTATGTCGACAATGAGCAGTTCTTC
NA	TRBV4-1	NA	TRBJ1-2	CASSAQVAYYGYTF	TGCGCCAGCAGCGCACAGGTCGCCTACTATGGCTACACCTTC
TRBD1	TRBV6-5	NA	TRBJ2-7	CASSYRTGGIDEQYF	TGTGCCAGCAGTTACCGGACAGGGGGAATCGACGAGCAGTACTTC
TRBD1	TRBV28	NA	TRBJ1-5	CATWTGNQPQHF	TGTGCCACTTGGACAGGGAATCAGCCCCAGCATTTT
TRBD1	TRBV28	NA	TRBJ1-4	CASRPWTGGIEKLFF	TGTGCCAGCAGACCTTGGACAGGGGGGATAGAAAAACTGTTTTTT
NA	TRBV6-5	NA	TRBJ1-2	CASSGGQANYGYTF	TGTGCCAGCAGTGGAGGTCAGGCCAACTATGGCTACACCTTC
NA	TRBV10-1	NA	TRBJ2-3	CASSVRDGGLGDTQYF	TGCGCCAGCAGTGTGAGGGACGGGGGCCTTGGCGATACGCAGTATTTT
NA	TRBV28	NA	TRBJ2-1	CASSLRGPYNEQFF	TGTGCCAGCAGTTTGCGGGGGCCCTACAATGAGCAGTTCTTC
NA	TRBV7-8	NA	TRBJ2-7	CASSPEGYEQYF	TGTGCCAGCAGCCCAGAGGGATACGAGCAGTACTTC
NA	TRBV5-1	NA	TRBJ1-1	CASSVRLGNTEAFF	TGCGCCAGCAGCGTGCGACTGGGGAACACTGAAGCTTTCTTT
NA	TRBV15	NA	TRBJ2-3	CATSRVPDTDTQYF	TGTGCCACCAGCAGAGTTCCTGACACAGATACGCAGTATTTT
NA	TRBV27	NA	TRBJ2-3	CASSSLLLTDTQYF	TGTGCCAGCAGTTCCTTGTTGCTCACAGATACGCAGTATTTT
TRBD1	TRBV7-7	NA	TRBJ2-7	CASSLRQGRSYEQYF	TGTGCCAGCAGCCTAAGACAGGGGCGCTCCTACGAGCAGTACTTC
TRBD1	TRBV19	NA	TRBJ2-7	CASSIGQGATYEQYF	TGTGCCAGTAGTATAGGACAGGGGGCTACCTACGAGCAGTACTTC
TRBD1	TRBV10-1	NA	TRBJ2-2	CASPTGGNTGELFF	TGCGCCAGCCCGACAGGGGGGAACACCGGGGAGCTGTTTTTT
NA	TRBV4-1	NA	TRBJ1-5	CASSHESGANQPQHF	TGCGCCAGCAGCCACGAATCAGGGGCCAATCAGCCCCAGCATTTT
NA	TRBV6-5	NA	TRBJ1-1	CASSYGDTEAFF	TGTGCCAGCAGTTACGGGGACACTGAAGCTTTCTTT
NA	TRBV10-1	NA	TRBJ1-1	CASSEGAGSGAFF	TGCGCCAGCAGTGAGGGGGCAGGCTCGGGAGCTTTCTTT